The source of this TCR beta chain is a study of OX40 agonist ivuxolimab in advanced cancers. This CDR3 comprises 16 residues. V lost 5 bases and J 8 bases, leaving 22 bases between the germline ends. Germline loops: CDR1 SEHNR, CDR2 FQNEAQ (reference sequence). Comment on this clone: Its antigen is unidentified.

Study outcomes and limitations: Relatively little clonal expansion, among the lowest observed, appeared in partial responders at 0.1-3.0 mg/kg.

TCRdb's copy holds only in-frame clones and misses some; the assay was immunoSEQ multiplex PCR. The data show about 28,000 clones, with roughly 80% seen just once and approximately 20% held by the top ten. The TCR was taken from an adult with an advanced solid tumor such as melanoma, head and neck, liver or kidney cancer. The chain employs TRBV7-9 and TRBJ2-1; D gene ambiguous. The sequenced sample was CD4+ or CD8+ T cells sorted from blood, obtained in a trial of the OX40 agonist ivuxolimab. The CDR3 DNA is TGTGCCAGCAGCGCCGGTAGGGCGGTCCCTACGGATGAGCAGTTCTTC. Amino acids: CASSAGRAVPTDEQFF.